These 18 T cell receptor beta chains were sequenced from one sample in a study of beta chain features in type 1 diabetes. Expressed TCRB transcripts were sequenced after all isolated RNA was converted to cDNA. Repertoires were generated with immunoSEQ multiplex PCR, while TCRdb's copy carries only in-frame clones and drops some. The data hold 390,000 or so clones, with 11% to 15% observed a single time. Sequencing was done on a sample of naive CD4+ T cells from blood. The receptors stem from a young man in good health.

This clone was counted between two and nine times. The V call is TRBV30, the J call TRBJ2-3; D is uncertain. With 0 bases removed from V and 6 bases from J, the gap between germline ends came to 22 bases. The germline V gene has CDR1 GTSNPN and CDR2 SVGIG (reference sequence). The length of the CDR3 is 17 residues. Written as DNA, the CDR3 is TGTGCCTGGAGTGTACTGAGTCTAAGGAATTCTGACGATACGCAGTATTTT. Protein sequence: CAWSVLSLRNSDDTQYF.

This clone was seen a handful of times. The chain is built from TRBV18 and TRBJ1-2, with TRBD1 matching 7 bases. CDR1 and CDR2 (germline): KGHSH, LQKENI. The CDR3 is made up of 13 amino acids. V shed 6 bases, J shed 8 bases, and the junction held 9 bases outside the gene matches. For the CDR3, the DNA is TGTGCCAGCTCGGCTGGGACAGTCGACGGCTACACCTTC. Amino acid sequence: CASSAGTVDGYTF.

This clone was recorded a few times. The chain uses TRBV7-8 and TRBJ2-1; D is unclear. The germline V gene encodes CDR1 SGHVS and CDR2 FQNEAQ. This CDR3 spans 14 amino acids. Trimming took 2 bases from V and 10 from J, leaving 15 bases between them. The CDR3: CASSLLTRRREQFF. The CDR3 bases are TGTGCCAGCAGCTTACTTACTCGGCGGCGGGAGCAGTTCTTC.

This rearrangement joins TRBV5-1 to TRBJ2-3; 11 bases are a match to TRBD2. The trim removed 4 bases at V and 4 bases at J, leaving 5 bases unmatched. Germline CDR1 is SGHRS and CDR2 is YFSETQ. This CDR3 comprises 15 residues. In DNA form, the CDR3 reads TGCGCCAGCAGCGCACTAGCGGGAGTCCCAGATACGCAGTATTTT. Encoded protein: CASSALAGVPDTQYF.

This chain connects TRBV4-1 to TRBJ1-2, with D perhaps TRBD1 (6 bases). V lost 4 bases and J 4 bases, leaving 13 bases between the germline ends. The germline V gene has CDR1 MGHRA and CDR2 YSYEKL. There are 14 residues in the CDR3. CDR3 loop: CASSLRTETYGYTF. The CDR3 region has the DNA TGCGCCAGCAGCCTCCGGACAGAGACCTATGGCTACACCTTC.

The table lists this clone with a few counts. The V gene is TRBV30, the J gene TRBJ1-2; D is ambiguous. V lost 5 bases, J lost 8 bases, and 15 bases lay in between. The CDR3 loop spans 12 amino acids. Looked up from germline, CDR1 is GTSNPN and CDR2 is SVGIG (reference sequence). The CDR3 reads CAWDPSIVGYTF. DNA of the CDR3: TGTGCCTGGGATCCTTCAATCGTGGGCTACACCTTC.

The V gene is TRBV30, the J gene TRBJ2-1; a possible D gene is TRBD1 (6 bases). V dropped 3 bases and J dropped 0 bases, with 9 bases sitting between them. In germline, CDR1 is GTSNPN, CDR2 SVGIG (reference sequence). The length of the CDR3 is 14 residues. CDR3 protein: CAWSRDTSYNEQFF. As DNA, the CDR3 is TGTGCCTGGAGCCGGGACACCTCCTACAATGAGCAGTTCTTC.

This clone was seen more than once but under ten times. J is TRBJ2-1 and V is TRBV10-3, with 7 bases fitting TRBD1. Germline CDR1 is ENHRY and CDR2 is SYGVKD. The CDR3 covers 16 residues. V was clipped by 4 bases and J by 0 bases; unmatched bases: 6. The CDR3 here is CAISGTGLSSYNEQFF. The CDR3 DNA reads TGTGCCATCAGTGGGACAGGTCTCAGCTCCTACAATGAGCAGTTCTTC.

This clone has a handful of counts. V is TRBV5-6 and J is TRBJ1-3; 7 nucleotides line up with TRBD1. The CDR3 runs 16 residues. Germline-derived CDR1 and CDR2 are SGHDT and YYEEEE. Trimming cost V 3 bases and J 0 bases; bases outside gene matches: 6. The CDR3 loop reads CASSYADRPSGNTIYF. The CDR3 DNA reads as TGTGCCAGCAGCTATGCGGACAGGCCCTCTGGAAACACCATATATTTT.

This clone occurred a few times. This sample also contains other DNA sequences that code for the same CDR3. The V gene is TRBV7-9, the J gene TRBJ2-3; D call uncertain. V was cut by 1 base and J by 3 bases, with 2 bases left in between. Germline CDR1 reads SEHNR; CDR2 reads FQNEAQ (reference sequence). There are 12 residues in the CDR3. CDR3 in amino acids: CASSLETDTQYF. In nucleotides, the CDR3 is TGTGCCAGCAGCTTAGAAACAGATACGCAGTATTTT.

This clone was detected a few times. The chain recombines TRBV7-9 with TRBJ2-5; no firm D call. The CDR3 consists of 14 residues. The germline V gene encodes CDR1 SEHNR and CDR2 FQNEAQ (reference sequence). Trimming pared 5 bases from V and 0 bases from J, leaving 10 bases between. CDR3 nucleotide sequence: TGTGCCAGCAGCCTTTCCGGGTACCAAGAGACCCAGTACTTC. Encoded protein: CASSLSGYQETQYF.

This clone was observed a few times. This rearrangement joins TRBV9 to TRBJ1-2; TRBD1 matches 7 bases. The CDR3 is 15 residues long. Germline V CDR1 and CDR2: SGDLS, YYNGEE. The V gene end was trimmed by 4 bases and the J gene end by 6 bases; junction bases not matched to a gene: 12. DNA of the CDR3: TGTGCCAGCAGCACAGGGACAGCCGGCGCTAATGGCTACACCTTC. It codes for CASSTGTAGANGYTF.

The V gene is TRBV18, the J gene TRBJ1-2, with TRBD1 matching over 7 bases. The trim removed 2 bases at V and 3 bases at J, leaving 3 bases unmatched. The CDR3 has 14 amino acids. The germline CDR1 and CDR2 sequences are KGHSH and LQKENI. The DNA for the CDR3 is TGTGCCAGCTCACCAGGACAGGACCACTATGGCTACACCTTC. Translation gives CASSPGQDHYGYTF. The full variable domain, in which reference TRBV18 and TRBJ1-2 provide the parts outside the CDR3, is NAGVMQNPRHLVRRRGQEARLRCSPMKGHSHVYWYRQLPEEGLKFMVYLQKENIIDESGMPKERFSAEFPKEGPSILRIQQVVRGDSAAYFCASSPGQDHYGYTFGSGTRLTVV.

This clone was seen only a few times. The chain has TRBV7-6 and TRBJ2-3; 8 bases match TRBD2. CDR1 is SGHVS, CDR2 FNYEAQ, per germline. The CDR3 totals 16 residues. Losses at the gene ends were 3 bases for V and 4 bases for J; bases not matched to a gene: 9. The CDR3 region is CASSFGTSGLPDTQYF. For the CDR3, the DNA is TGTGCCAGCAGCTTCGGAACTAGCGGTCTCCCAGATACGCAGTATTTT.

In its sample, this clone was seen a few times. The V call is TRBV5-6, the J call TRBJ2-3; D is ambiguous. The CDR3 extends over 13 amino acids. Trimming cost V 3 bases and J 0 bases, with 5 bases left between them. Germline assignment: CDR1 SGHDT and CDR2 YYEEEE. The CDR3 protein is CASSSGSTDTQYF. The CDR3 region has the DNA TGTGCCAGCAGCTCTGGGAGCACAGATACGCAGTATTTT.

The chain joins TRBV15 to TRBJ2-5; D might be TRBD2 (6 bases). The V end lost 1 base, the J end lost 5 bases, and 14 bases lay between the germline ends. This CDR3 comprises 15 residues. CDR1 is LNHNV and CDR2 is YYDKDF in the germline V gene (reference sequence). The CDR3: CATSRGGRREETQYF. The CDR3 DNA follows: TGTGCCACCAGCAGAGGGGGACGGAGGGAGGAGACCCAGTACTTC.

This clone was detected only once. V is TRBV10-3 and J is TRBJ2-5, with TRBD1 identical over 10 bases. This CDR3 has 15 amino acids. Germline lookup yields CDR1 ENHRY and CDR2 SYGVKD. V dropped 6 bases and J dropped 5; count of bases not matched to a gene: 9. CDR3 coding DNA: TGTGCCATCAGCTCCGGGACAGGGGAGCGTGAGACCCAGTACTTC. Translating it yields CAISSGTGERETQYF.

This chain links TRBV7-2 with TRBJ2-3, with D possibly TRBD2 on 6 matching bases. CDR3 length equals 15 residues. Germline-derived CDR1 and CDR2 are SGHTA and FQGNSA. The V end lost 9 bases, the J end lost 0 bases, and 16 bases lay between the germline ends. This CDR3 is CASAIGGISTDTQYF. The CDR3 DNA sequence: TGTGCCAGTGCTATCGGGGGTATAAGCACAGATACGCAGTATTTT. Based on the CDR3 plus reference TRBV7-2 and TRBJ2-3, the full variable domain is GAGVSQSPSNKVTEKGKDVELRCDPISGHTALYWYRQSLGQGLEFLIYFQGNSAPDKSGLPSDRFSAERTGGSVSTLTIQRTQQEDSAVYLCASAIGGISTDTQYFGPGTRLTVL.